Given below is one T cell receptor (beta chain) in context. What it binds is not known. These data come from a study of beta chain features in type 1 diabetes. In the study overall: Sorted cell examination encompassed roughly 110 million cells across all samples.

Isolated RNA was reverse transcribed in full, so expressed TCRB transcripts were sequenced. Assay used: immunoSEQ multiplex PCR; TCRdb lists only in-frame clones, some missing. This table has 70,000 to 90,000 clones, about 32% appearing once. Broader study findings: PCR might preferentially amplify shorter templates, equally in patients and controls. Across patients, naive, central memory and Treg TCRB repertoires exhibited apparently greater similarity than was observed across healthy donors.

V lost 2 bases to trimming and J lost 5 bases; unmatched junction nucleotides: 10. CDR1 and CDR2 (germline): ENHRY, SYGVKD. This CDR3 spans 17 amino acids. The chain recombines TRBV10-3 with TRBJ2-5; 11 bases line up with TRBD2. Specimen: stem cell memory CD4+ T cells from blood. The receptor was derived from a woman aged 18 to 35 in good health. This CDR3 reads CAISETIAGGPGETQYF. DNA of the CDR3: TGTGCCATCAGTGAGACCATAGCGGGAGGGCCAGGGGAGACCCAGTACTTC.